This T cell receptor (beta chain) comes out of a study of T cell responses to AZD1222 COVID-19 vaccine (dated by TCRdb to about 2021). About the study as a whole: AZD1222 recipients with second doses at about 4 weeks or about 12 weeks were pooled, because spike-specific TCR depth and breadth did not differ between schedules. A total of 233 trial participants underwent TCR sequencing, of whom 200 to 220 had received two doses of AZD1222 and about 26 had received two doses of the MenACWY control vaccine. Trial participants were enrolled into age subgroups of 18-55, 56-69 and 70-plus years, which contained about 160, 30 and 59 TCR-sequenced participants, respectively.

The study at large found these results: After two AZD1222 doses, spike-specific TCR breadth and depth were significantly higher than at day 0 and than in MenACWY recipients. Participants were mostly white British, with more females than males. The authors suggested clonal diversity may have been underestimated. The vaccine-associated CD4 TCRs covered the entire spike protein, and the dominant responses fell in regions 160-218 and 743-854. Because no samples from the day 14 peak response were available, repertoires could be characterized only after the peak T cell response. The 56-69-year group was small, and its depth increase did not reach significance, likely because of low power. Reportedly, close to half of the unique spike-specific TCRs recognized epitopes lying outside the regions that are mutated in the B.1.351 and B.1.1.7 variants. Conclusions about previously exposed vaccinees were limited because only six AZD1222 recipients were SARS-CoV-2 seropositive at baseline.

The time point label, as the study defines it: baseline before first vaccination. Samples from vaccinated people were obtained from the UK trials COV001 and COV002, which included a single-blind randomized controlled phase 2/3 trial of AZD1222 (ChAdOx1 nCoV-19) in healthy adults. Trial participant PBMC samples were collected at day 0 and day 28 after the second dose for TCRbeta chain sequencing. The CDR3 regions of human TCRbeta chains were subjected to immunosequencing. Turning to the authors' computational methods: Repertoire TCRs were matched against a reference library of SARS-CoV-2-specific TCRs generated with the MIRA antigen-specificity platform. Breadth was defined as the fraction of unique TCRs that were SARS-CoV-2-associated, and depth was defined as the fraction of total T cells that were SARS-CoV-2-associated. Each spike-specific TCR was assigned to its reactive spike region and to a CD4 or CD8 class using the MIRA data. Log10-transformed breadth and depth values were compared by one-way ANOVA with Sidak's multiple comparisons tests. TCRdb stores this immuneACCESS table with in-frame sequences only. Part of the clones is absent; in the studies checked, under half of the shortfall reflects unresolved V genes, and no reason is known for the rest. Clone size and the V and J calls come from that table; the DNA yielded D and trimming. The sample records approximately 67,000 clones, roughly 85% of which are singletons. The ten largest clones add up to roughly 2.7% of the sample.

In regard to this clone: Its antigen is currently not known. Per-base qualities were not stored, and no clone one base away is much larger.

Relative to germline, V is 11 bases shorter and J is 3 bases shorter, with 14 bases between their ends. The germline V gene sets CDR1 to SNHLY and CDR2 to FYNNEI. The CDR3 starts with the cysteine, ends with the phenylalanine, and has 13 residues. Only the CDR3 portion is preserved as DNA: 39 bases, with reading frame beginning at the first base. This chain joins TRBV2 to TRBJ1-3; no confident D gene assignment can be made. Source: peripheral blood, taken on day 0 of AZD1222 vaccination. This receptor was taken from an adult in good health. The DNA is as follows: TGTGCCTGCGGAGGGCTCTTTGGAAACACCATATATTTT. It codes for CACGGLFGNTIYF.